This record covers a single TCR beta chain. A much larger clone differs by one base, so this may be a read error. This entry is derived from a study of T cells in Graves' hyperthyroidism and ophthalmopathy. There were TCR beta CDR3 regions amplified from RNA transcripts. The TCR CDR3 was amplified in a first-round RT-PCR using the HTBI primer set. TCRdb recomputed calls from the multiplex PCR reads with MiXCR, one row per CDR3 protein. The sample records some 420,000 distinct CDR3 sequences, roughly an eighth being singletons. Based on clinical symptoms, serum thyroxine and TRAb, thyroid ultrasound and orbital computed tomography, diagnoses were reached. This sample holds PBMCs from approximately 9 ml fresh peripheral blood. CDR1 SNHLY and CDR2 FYNNEI come from the germline V gene. V lost 7 bases to trimming and J lost 8 bases, with 18 bases between them. The CDR3 is 14 amino acids.

The material sequenced was blood. This clonotype originated in a woman between 18 and 30 years old with Graves' hyperthyroidism. This chain joins TRBV2 and TRBJ2-1; D tentatively reads TRBD1 or TRBD2 (7 bases each). CDR3 residues: CASTTSPGGDEQFF. CDR3 bases: TGTGCCAGCACCACCTCGCCAGGGGGGGATGAGCAGTTCTTC.